Listed below are T cell receptor beta chains from one sample, sequenced in a study of blood T cell repertoires in COVID-19. The repertoire was sequenced with immunoSEQ multiplex PCR; TCRdb's copy has only in-frame clones and lacks some. The sample includes 150,000 or so clones, 87% seen only once; the top ten take 6% to 7%. The sequenced sample consisted of peripheral blood. Receptors were obtained from a man older than 75 with acute or convalescent COVID-19. CDR3s include the opening cysteine and the closing phenylalanine or tryptophan.

TRBV19,TRBJ2-1,CASSGRGTSGRMNEQFF
TRBV9,TRBJ2-7,CASSARPGGDEQYF
TRBV5-1,TRBJ2-2,CASSLMSGGFTGELFF
TRBV5-1,TRBJ2-7,CASSLSGNYEQYF
TRBV27,TRBJ1-3,CASSLRFSGNTIYF
TRBV13,TRBJ2-7,CASSLEGGVGFEQYF
TRBV5-6,TRBJ2-7,CASSSAHTYEQYF
TRBV4-1,TRBJ1-1,CASSQDWEGLNTEAFF
TRBV7-9,TRBJ1-1,CASSLVVWQGTEAFF
TRBV6-1,TRBJ1-3,CASSERATGGISGNTIYF
TRBV27,TRBJ2-1,CASSLRTRGAVNEQFF
TRBV19,TRBJ2-5,CASTLGWDRRQETQYF
TRBV5-1,TRBJ1-1,CASSSYRGKRMNTEAFF
TRBV7-3,TRBJ2-3,CASSSWSPGGRADTQYF
TRBV20-1,TRBJ1-1,CSASDRLNTEAFF
TRBV4-2,TRBJ1-3,CASSQPGIGNTIYF
TRBV5-1,TRBJ1-2,CASSLAREGQAMGGYTF
TRBV5-1,TRBJ1-1,CASSLTVNTEAFF
TRBV28,TRBJ2-5,CASMKGYQETQYF
TRBV20-1,TRBJ1-5,CSASNPGLFNQPQHF
TRBV24-1,TRBJ1-5,CATTPRGDTFNSNQPQHF
TRBV29-1,TRBJ2-7,CSVGRGYEQYF
TRBV10-3,TRBJ1-3,CAISEGQLSAGNTIYF
TRBV7-9,TRBJ2-3,CASSSPSGRVADTQYF
TRBV6-6,TRBJ1-1,CASTEQENTEAFF
TRBV5-1,TRBJ1-5,CASVVPSNQPQHF
TRBV11-2,TRBJ1-4,CASSLGTGGAFEKLFF
TRBV10-3,TRBJ1-2,CAISDEVFGGYTF
TRBV11-3,TRBJ2-2,CASSLDVLTGELFF
TRBV24-1,TRBJ2-7,CATSTGTGPYEQYF
TRBV11-2,TRBJ1-1,CASSLVTEAFF
TRBV9,TRBJ2-1,CASSLLAGVMFF
TRBV10-3,TRBJ2-7,CAISESRDRSYEQYF
TRBV28,TRBJ2-3,CASSSGDTQYF
TRBV3-1/TRBV3-2,TRBJ1-2,CASSQGEGAGYTF
TRBV14,TRBJ1-6,CASSHNHRSGASIHPLHF
TRBV6-1,TRBJ1-1,CASSEDGFGGFRMNTEAFF